This T cell receptor (beta chain) came from a study of T cell responses to AZD1222 COVID-19 vaccine. Trimming shortened V by 6 bases and J by 1 base, and 15 bases separated the two germline ends. The V gene's germline CDR1 is MNHEY and CDR2 SVGAGI. CDR3 length: 15 residues. Generated by immunoSEQ multiplex PCR, the TCRdb table keeps only in-frame clones and is missing some. This repertoire shows around 130,000 clones, around nine tenths found once; its top ten account for about 4.8%. The chain combines TRBV6-5 with TRBJ1-1; a weak D match, TRBD1 (5 bases). Sequenced here: peripheral blood, sampled on day 0 of AZD1222 vaccination. This clonotype was obtained from an adult in good health. Written as DNA, the CDR3 is TGTGCCAGCAGAATTTCGGGACGGCAGAACACTGAAGCTTTCTTT. This translates into CASRISGRQNTEAFF.